The 27 T cell receptor beta chains below were found in one sample sequenced in a study of spatial heterogeneity in lung cancer. Via MiXCR, TCRdb re-called the 5' RACE reads, giving one row per CDR3 protein. The profile shows approximately 600 distinct CDR3 sequences, over 70% of them singletons. Time point given: sample taken at primary tumor resection. TCRs were sequenced from unsorted whole RNA of tumor, nontumor lung or PBMC. Source: PBMCs, taken at surgery. The source of these receptors is a female donor with early-stage non-small cell lung cancer.

This clonotype was seen a few times. Since the library was made to target alpha chains, this beta chain is a stray read and its abundance is not meaningful. This chain connects TRBV12-3 or TRBV12-4 to TRBJ2-1; D is uncertain. V was shortened by 4 bases and J by 1 base, with 17 bases between the two germline ends. This CDR3 comprises 17 residues. CDR3 residues: CASSSRRIDRSYNEQFF. CDR3 nucleotide sequence: TGTGCCAGCAGTTCGAGACGGATTGACCGATCCTACAATGAGCAGTTCTTC.

The sample holds a few counts of this clonotype. Being off target in a library aimed at alpha chains, this beta chain has a size of little meaning. This chain links TRBV7-2 with TRBJ1-2; 12 nucleotides agree with TRBD1. CDR3 length: 16 residues. Germline CDR1 is SGHTA and CDR2 is FQGNSA. V was pared by 5 bases and J by 2 bases, with 6 bases of the junction left unmatched. The DNA of the CDR3 is TGTGCCAGCAGCCCACAAGGGACAGGGGGCAACTATGGCTACACCTTC. This translates into CASSPQGTGGNYGYTF.

In regard to this clonotype: With the library built for alpha chains, this beta chain is off target and its frequency is not meaningful. The rearrangement joins TRBV5-5 to TRBJ2-7; no firm D call. CDR1 and CDR2 (germline): SGHKS, YYEKEE (reference sequence). The CDR3 totals 15 residues. The ends were cut back, 2 bases at V and 3 bases at J, with 15 bases in the middle. Here the CDR3 reads CASSFNRAKSYEQYF. CDR3 coding DNA: TGTGCCAGCAGCTTCAACCGAGCCAAGAGCTACGAGCAGTACTTC.

As to this clonotype: This beta chain came through as a stray read in a library set up for alpha chains, and its size says little. CDR3 region: CASSRESTDTQYF. CDR3 nucleotide sequence: TGTGCCAGCAGCAGGGAAAGCACAGATACGCAGTATTTT. The chain employs TRBV9 and TRBJ2-3; D remains unclear. The V gene lost 4 bases and the J gene lost 0 bases, with 6 bases spanning the gap. This CDR3 has 13 residues. Germline V lookup: CDR1 SGDLS, CDR2 YYNGEE.

With regard to this clonotype: In a library made to pick up alpha chains, this beta chain is a stray read with a size that means little. The J gene is TRBJ2-7, the V gene TRBV6-5; TRBD2 aligns across 9 bases. The length of the CDR3 is 15 residues. Germline CDR1 reads MNHEY; CDR2 reads SVGAGI. Losses at the gene ends were 1 base for V and 6 bases for J; bases not matched to a gene: 7. The CDR3 DNA reads TGTGCCAGCAGTTACTTCCTAGCGGGGACCCTCGAGCAGTACTTC. As protein: CASSYFLAGTLEQYF.

On this clonotype: This beta chain is a stray sequence in a library constructed for alpha chains; its clone size is not meaningful. The chain employs TRBV28 and TRBJ2-1; possible D gene TRBD2, 5 bases. Trimming stripped 10 bases from V and 7 bases from J, with 14 bases between. The V gene's germline CDR1 is MDHEN and CDR2 SYDVKM. CDR3 length: 12 amino acids. The CDR3 sequence: CATLGNGNEQFF. CDR3 nucleotide sequence: TGTGCCACCCTCGGGAACGGGAATGAGCAGTTCTTC.

Points on this clonotype: This beta chain slipped into a library made for alpha chains as a stray read, so its size is not meaningful. V and J are TRBV20-1 and TRBJ2-1, with D perhaps given as TRBD1 or TRBD2 (5 bases each). The CDR3 has 15 residues. Germline values: CDR1 DFQATT, CDR2 SNEGSKA (reference sequence). V was shortened by 5 bases and J by 10 bases, with 24 bases between the two germline ends. CDR3 nucleotides: TGCAGTGCTCCCCTTGCCTTAGGGACCGCCTCCGAGCAGTTCTTC. Amino acids: CSAPLALGTASEQFF.

Worth noting for this clonotype: A library made for alpha chains picked up this beta chain off target, so its size means little. This rearrangement joins TRBV20-1 to TRBJ2-7; a weak D match, TRBD1 (5 bases). Per the germline V gene, CDR1 is DFQATT and CDR2 is SNEGSKA (reference sequence). The length of the CDR3 is 11 residues. V was shortened by 0 bases and J by 9 bases, with 9 bases between the two germline ends. The CDR3: CSARDGRGQYF. For the CDR3, the DNA is TGCAGTGCTAGAGATGGTAGGGGGCAGTACTTC.

Of note for this clonotype: This beta chain is a stray read from a library made for alpha chains; its abundance is not meaningful. V gene TRBV7-7 combines with J gene TRBJ2-1; D is undetermined. Germline CDR1 is SSHAT and CDR2 is FNYEAQ (reference sequence). Trimming removed 1 base at V and 0 bases at J, with 13 bases between. The CDR3 spans 17 residues. The CDR3 DNA sequence: TGTGCCAGCAGCTTAGATCTGGGCGCGGTCTCCTACAATGAGCAGTTCTTC. It yields the protein CASSLDLGAVSYNEQFF. The full variable domain, with the rest looked up from reference TRBV7-7 and TRBJ2-1, is GAGVSQSPRYKVTKRGQDVTLRCDPISSHATLYWYQQALGQGPEFLTYFNYEAQPDKSGLPSDRFSAERPEGSISTLTIQRTEQRDSAMYRCASSLDLGAVSYNEQFFGPGTRLTVL.

As concerns this clonotype: Because the library targeted alpha chains, this beta chain is an off-target read whose size means little. In nucleotides, the CDR3 is TGTGCCAGCAGTGAATACCCCGACGGCGCAGATACGCAGTATTTT. Its translation is CASSEYPDGADTQYF. This rearrangement joins TRBV6-1 to TRBJ2-3; D is uncertain. CDR1 is MNHNS and CDR2 is SASEGT in the germline V gene. Trimming cost V 2 bases and J 4 bases, with 13 bases left between them. This CDR3 has 15 amino acids.

A note on this clonotype: This beta chain appears as a stray read in a library generated for alpha chains; its size is not informative. The chain carries TRBV4-1 and TRBJ1-4; D call uncertain. The CDR3 is made up of 13 amino acids. CDR1 and CDR2 from the germline V gene are MGHRA and YSYEKL. V was clipped by 8 bases and J by 8 bases, with 15 bases between them. DNA for the CDR3: TGCGCCAGCTGCACAACCGCAGGAGAAAAACTGTTTTTT. This sequence encodes CASCTTAGEKLFF.

Regarding this clonotype: The library was built for alpha chains, so this beta chain is an off-target read and its size means little. The chain links TRBV11-2 to TRBJ2-1; the D gene could be TRBD1 or TRBD2 (6 bases each). Germline CDR1 and CDR2: SGHAT and FQNNGV. The CDR3 consists of 15 residues. Trimming cost V 3 bases and J 8 bases, with 17 bases left between them. The CDR3 bases are TGTGCCAGCAGCTTTTCGTCCGGGGGCGGGGATGAGCAGTTCTTC. Protein sequence: CASSFSSGGGDEQFF.

As concerns this clonotype: As an off-target read in a library built for alpha chains, this beta chain has a frequency of little significance. The chain has TRBV20-1 and TRBJ2-5; 11 nucleotides agree with TRBD2. The CDR3 loop spans 14 amino acids. J was trimmed by 5 bases and V by 6 bases; bases with no gene match: 8. The V gene's germline CDR1 is DFQATT and CDR2 SNEGSKA (reference sequence). The CDR3 sequence: CSAPLAGAGETQYF. In DNA form, the CDR3 reads TGCAGTGCACCACTAGCGGGGGCGGGGGAGACCCAGTACTTC.

Notes on this clonotype: This beta chain represents an off-target read in a library built for alpha chains; its size is of limited meaning. The CDR3 sequence is CASRRDRGNQPQHF. In DNA form, the CDR3 reads TGTGCCAGCAGACGGGACAGGGGCAATCAGCCCCAGCATTTT. The chain uses TRBV7-9 and TRBJ1-5; 9 bases map to TRBD1. Trimming cost V 6 bases and J 2 bases; bases outside gene matches: 2. CDR1 SEHNR and CDR2 FQNEAQ come from the germline V gene (reference sequence). The CDR3 sequence is 14 residues long.

Notes on this clonotype: Since it is a stray read in a library aimed at alpha chains, this beta chain has a size that is not meaningful. The chain combines TRBV7-9 with TRBJ1-6; TRBD1 aligns across 8 bases. J lost 9 bases, V lost 4 bases, and 14 bases had no gene match. This CDR3 is built from 17 residues. Germline V gene lookup returns CDR1 SEHNR and CDR2 FQNEAQ (reference sequence). CDR3 DNA: TGTGCCAGCAGCTCACACGAGGGGCAGGGGGCTAGTTCACCCCTCCACTTT. Encoded protein: CASSSHEGQGASSPLHF.

With respect to this clonotype: The library was prepared for alpha chains; this beta chain is a stray read, so its frequency means little. J is TRBJ2-3 and V is TRBV30; 8 bases map to TRBD2. The CDR3 extends over 16 amino acids. Germline-derived CDR1 and CDR2 are GTSNPN and SVGIG (reference sequence). V was clipped by 0 bases and J by 2 bases; unmatched bases: 7. The CDR3 nucleotides read TGTGCCTGGAGTGTAGGGGTTAGCGGGATCACAGATACGCAGTATTTT. Residues: CAWSVGVSGITDTQYF.

About this clonotype itself: This beta chain is an unintended read in a library built for alpha chains; its size means little. The chain uses TRBV27 and TRBJ1-1; tentative D call: TRBD1 (6 bases). This CDR3 contains 14 residues. Trimming shortened V by 1 base and J by 1 base, and 7 bases separated the two germline ends. Per the germline V gene, CDR1 is MNHEY and CDR2 is SMNVEV (reference sequence). The CDR3 here is CASSLLDRNTEAFF. The CDR3 DNA is TGTGCCAGCAGTTTATTGGACAGGAACACTGAAGCTTTCTTT.

Notes on this clonotype: For a library built for alpha chains, this beta chain is a stray read; little rests on its size. The V gene is TRBV11-3, the J gene TRBJ2-5; tentatively, D is TRBD2 (6 bases). This CDR3 contains 13 residues. The V end lost 8 bases, the J end lost 7 bases, and 17 bases lay between the germline ends. CDR1 SGHNT and CDR2 YENEEA come from the germline V gene. DNA for the CDR3: TGTGCCAGCGGCGAGACAGCCGGGGGGACCCAGTACTTC. Translation gives CASGETAGGTQYF.

In the case of this clonotype: This beta chain is an unintended read in a library built for alpha chains; its size means little. The genes are TRBV6-2 or TRBV6-3 and TRBJ1-1; D is perhaps TRBD1 (5 bases). V gave up 2 bases and J gave up 4 bases, with 17 bases separating them. CDR1 is MNHEY and CDR2 is SVGEGT in the germline V gene. The CDR3 is made up of 16 amino acids. The DNA for the CDR3 is TGTGCCAGCAGTTACGGGGTCCCTCCGAGGGGCACTGAAGCTTTCTTT. This translates into CASSYGVPPRGTEAFF.

On this clonotype: Since the library was made to target alpha chains, this beta chain is a stray read and its abundance is not meaningful. V usage is TRBV20-1 and J usage is TRBJ2-3; 9 positions match TRBD2. The junction had 9 bases not matched to a gene; V was cut back by 0 bases and J by 5 bases. The CDR3 is made up of 16 amino acids. Germline V gene data show CDR1 as DFQATT and CDR2 as SNEGSKA (reference sequence). CDR3 amino acids: CSARERVRGGEDTQYF. The CDR3 nucleotides are TGCAGTGCTAGAGAAAGGGTGCGGGGGGGCGAAGATACGCAGTATTTT.

As for this clonotype: This beta chain lies outside the target of a library built for alpha chains; its clone size means little. This chain uses TRBV11-1 with TRBJ2-3; perhaps TRBD1 as D (6 bases). In germline, CDR1 is SGHAT, CDR2 FQDESV (reference sequence). V was cut by 8 bases and J by 6 bases, with 18 bases left in between. The CDR3 sequence is 14 residues long. The CDR3 loop reads CASDSTGSGDTQYF. The DNA of the CDR3 is TGTGCCAGCGACAGTACAGGGTCTGGGGATACGCAGTATTTT.

Remarks on this clonotype: Because the library targeted alpha chains, this beta chain is an off-target read whose size means little. This chain links TRBV24-1 with TRBJ2-7; D might be TRBD1 (6 bases). The CDR3 covers 15 residues. V lost 4 bases and J 0 bases, leaving 12 bases between the germline ends. From germline, CDR1 is KGHDR and CDR2 SFDVKD. In nucleotides, the CDR3 is TGTGCCACCAGTGAAACAGGGAGCCGCTCCTACGAGCAGTACTTC. It specifies CATSETGSRSYEQYF.

Points on this clonotype: The library was designed around alpha chains, so this beta chain is a stray read whose abundance carries little weight. The chain joins TRBV19 to TRBJ2-7; 9 nucleotides agree with TRBD1. V was clipped by 2 bases and J by 2 bases; unmatched bases: 10. Per germline, CDR1 LNHDA and CDR2 SQIVND (reference sequence). The CDR3 totals 17 residues. The CDR3, as DNA: TGTGCCAGTAGTATAATGGGACAGGGTGGTGGAGCCTACGAGCAGTACTTC. This sequence encodes CASSIMGQGGGAYEQYF.

Concerning this clonotype itself: This beta chain represents an off-target read in a library built for alpha chains; its size is of limited meaning. The V call is TRBV7-2, the J call TRBJ1-2; D not certain. V lost 7 bases, J lost 7 bases, and 10 bases lay in between. Per the germline V gene, CDR1 is SGHTA and CDR2 is FQGNSA. This CDR3 region has 11 residues. In nucleotides, the CDR3 is TGTGCCAGCACCCCCACTTTTGGCTACACCTTC. Amino acid sequence: CASTPTFGYTF. Full variable domain (rest looked up from reference TRBV7-2 and TRBJ1-2): GAGVSQSPSNKVTEKGKDVELRCDPISGHTALYWYRQSLGQGLEFLIYFQGNSAPDKSGLPSDRFSAERTGGSVSTLTIQRTQQEDSAVYLCASTPTFGYTFGSGTRLTVV.

Comments on this clonotype: With the library built for alpha chains, this beta chain is off target and its frequency is not meaningful. V and J are TRBV20-1 and TRBJ2-7; no definite D call. Trimming took off 1 base at V and 6 bases at J, with 10 bases between the two ends. The germline gives CDR1 DFQATT, CDR2 SNEGSKA (reference sequence). The CDR3 has 12 residues. The CDR3 spells CSARGGSSEQYF. CDR3 in DNA: TGCAGTGCTAGAGGAGGTTCCAGCGAGCAGTACTTC.

Details on this clonotype: This beta chain turned up in a library designed for alpha chains; as an off-target read, its abundance says little. This sequence joins TRBV6-6 and TRBJ2-3; tentative D call: TRBD2 (5 bases). The germline V gene encodes CDR1 MNHNY and CDR2 SVGAGI (reference sequence). Trimming took 0 bases from V and 2 from J, leaving 12 bases between them. The CDR3 extends over 16 amino acids. In DNA form, the CDR3 reads TGTGCCAGCAGTTACTCTCCCCAGCGGCCCACAGATACGCAGTATTTT. Protein: CASSYSPQRPTDTQYF.

A word on this clonotype: This beta chain is off target for a library built for alpha chains, so its abundance means little. V is TRBV7-3 and J is TRBJ2-1; D tentatively fits TRBD1 or TRBD2 (5 bases each). CDR3 length equals 14 residues. The germline V gene encodes CDR1 SGHTA and CDR2 FQGTGA. Trimming left V 5 bases short and J 4 bases short, with 12 bases between. The CDR3 region has the DNA TGTGCCAGCAGCGAGAGGGGTTCTTACAATGAGCAGTTCTTC. Amino acids: CASSERGSYNEQFF. Together with reference TRBV7-3 and TRBJ2-1, the CDR3 gives the full variable domain: GAGVSQTPSNKVTEKGKYVELRCDPISGHTALYWYRQSLGQGPEFLIYFQGTGAADDSGLPNDRFFAVRPEGSVSTLKIQRTERGDSAVYLCASSERGSYNEQFFGPGTRLTVL.